The 2 T cell receptor beta chains in this list originate from one sample, sequenced in a study of cytomegalovirus exposure and HLA in healthy donors. Clones were sequenced by immunoSEQ multiplex PCR, and TCRdb holds only the in-frame ones, with some missing. This sample has around 150,000 clones, with around nine tenths found just once. The source material was PBMCs. The receptors derive from a woman aged 18-29 years in good health and CMV-seropositive.

V gene TRBV6-1 combines with J gene TRBJ2-5; D ambiguous. The germline CDR1 and CDR2 sequences are MNHNS and SASEGT. Trimming cost V 8 bases and J 5 bases, with 21 bases left between them. The CDR3 runs 15 residues. The CDR3 is CASSSPGSERETQYF. CDR3 sequence (DNA): TGTGCCAGCTCTTCCCCCGGGTCCGAGAGGGAGACCCAGTACTTC.

The gene calls are TRBV2 and TRBJ2-2; 7 bases fit TRBD1. Per the germline V gene, CDR1 is SNHLY and CDR2 is FYNNEI. The CDR3 totals 15 residues. V trimming: 8 bases; J trimming: 4 bases; junction bases outside the gene matches: 10. CDR3 nucleotide sequence: TGTGCCAGCCGGCAGACAGGGTTGGGCACCGGGGAGCTGTTTTTT. Translation: CASRQTGLGTGELFF.